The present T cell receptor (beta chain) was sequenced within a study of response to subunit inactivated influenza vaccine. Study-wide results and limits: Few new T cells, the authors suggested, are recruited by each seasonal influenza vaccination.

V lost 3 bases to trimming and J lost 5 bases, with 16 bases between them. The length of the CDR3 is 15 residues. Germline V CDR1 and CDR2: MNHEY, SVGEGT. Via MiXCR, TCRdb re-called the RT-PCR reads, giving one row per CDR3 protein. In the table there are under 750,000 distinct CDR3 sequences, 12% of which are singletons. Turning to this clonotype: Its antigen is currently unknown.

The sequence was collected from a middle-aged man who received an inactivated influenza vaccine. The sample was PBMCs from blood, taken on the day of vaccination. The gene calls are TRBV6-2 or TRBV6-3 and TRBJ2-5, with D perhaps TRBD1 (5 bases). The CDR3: CASSYHPEQVETQYF. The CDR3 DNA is TGTGCCAGCAGTTATCACCCCGAACAGGTCGAGACCCAGTACTTC.